This T cell receptor beta chain was identified during a study of T-cell memory formation after mild COVID-19. Whole-study context: In these data, TCR clusters were largely donor specific.

This clonotype was observed at least ten times. The germline gives CDR1 LNHDA, CDR2 SQIVND (reference sequence). The CDR3 covers 16 residues. V gave up 3 bases and J gave up 0 bases, with 12 bases separating them. TCRdb re-called the 5' RACE reads through MiXCR, storing one row per CDR3 protein. Found here are approximately 290,000 distinct CDR3 sequences, 7% to 10% of them singletons; the top ten hold 22%. The sequenced sample consisted of PBMCs or a T cell subset sorted from them (not recorded which). This sequence was found in a man aged 18 to 30 who had mild COVID-19 (a few samples of this study predate the infection). Cell type and time point are not known. This chain uses TRBV19 with TRBJ2-1; D call uncertain. As DNA, the CDR3 is TGTGCCAGTAGTATTTTCCAGGTCGGCTCCTACAATGAGCAGTTCTTC. Protein product: CASSIFQVGSYNEQFF.